Shown below are 23 T cell receptor beta chains from a single sample sequenced in a study of lymphopenia after photon versus proton radiotherapy. Using immunoSEQ multiplex PCR, the repertoire was profiled, and TCRdb retains in-frame clones only, with some absent. The sample has around 6,000 clones, approximately 91% seen once; the top ten hold approximately 10%. Sequencing was performed on peripheral blood, taken from a patient treated with photon-based radiotherapy. Receptor source: a man aged 60 to 75 with cholangiocarcinoma.

The J gene is TRBJ2-7, the V gene TRBV2; 12 positions agree with TRBD2. The CDR3 length is 15 residues. J lost 4 bases, V lost 7 bases, and 8 bases had no gene match. The germline V gene encodes CDR1 SNHLY and CDR2 FYNNEI. CDR3: CASNPRTSGAYEQYF. DNA for the CDR3: TGTGCCAGCAACCCACGGACTAGCGGGGCTTACGAGCAGTACTTC.

This clone was found a few times. The chain joins TRBV13 to TRBJ2-3, with TRBD2 identical over 10 bases. CDR3 size: 15 residues. With V trimmed by 4 bases and J by 1 base, 2 bases remained unmatched. Germline CDR1 PRHDT, CDR2 FYEKMQ (reference sequence). DNA for the CDR3: TGTGCCAGCAGCTCTAGCGGGAGCGGCACAGATACGCAGTATTTT. This encodes CASSSSGSGTDTQYF.

V and J are TRBV5-4 and TRBJ2-5; D is unclear. The CDR3 sequence is 17 residues long. V lost 0 bases to trimming and J lost 7 bases, with 22 bases between them. CDR1 SGHNT and CDR2 YYREEE come from the germline V gene (reference sequence). CDR3 DNA: TGTGCCAGCAGCTTGGCCGTGGGCAACGTCCCCCGCGTGACCCAGTACTTC. Protein sequence: CASSLAVGNVPRVTQYF. The full variable domain, its missing parts supplied by reference TRBV5-4 and TRBJ2-5, is ETGVTQSPTHLIKTRGQQVTLRCSSQSGHNTVSWYQQALGQGPQFIFQYYREEENGRGNFPPRFSGLQFPNYSSELNVNALELDDSALYLCASSLAVGNVPRVTQYFGPGTRLLVL.

V and J are TRBV29-1 and TRBJ2-7; no definite D call. CDR1 is SQVTM and CDR2 is ANQGSEA in the germline V gene. Trimming removed 0 bases at V and 5 bases at J, with 11 bases between. This CDR3 contains 13 residues. The CDR3 sequence is CSVEDPRVDEQYF. CDR3 coding DNA: TGCAGCGTTGAAGACCCACGGGTCGACGAGCAGTACTTC.

The count of this clone is one. The CDR3 protein is CASSRTTSGGTSYEQYF. CDR3 DNA sequence: TGTGCCAGCAGCAGAACGACTAGCGGGGGAACCTCCTACGAGCAGTACTTC. This chain links TRBV5-6 with TRBJ2-7; 12 nucleotides line up with TRBD2. V was pared by 4 bases and J by 0 bases, with 8 bases of the junction left unmatched. In germline, CDR1 is SGHDT, CDR2 YYEEEE. This CDR3 has 17 residues.

To note about this clone: Its ends do not fully match the called genes, so a read error is possible. CDR3: CASSQFITYEQHF. The CDR3 bases are TGTGCCAGCAGCCAATTTATCACATACGAGCAGCACTTC. This sequence joins TRBV11-2 and TRBJ2-7; D is uncertain. The CDR3 is 13 amino acids. The germline V gene has CDR1 SGHAT and CDR2 FQNNGV.

The genes are TRBV29-1 and TRBJ2-3; D call uncertain. CDR3 length: 13 residues. Germline lookup yields CDR1 SQVTM and CDR2 ANQGSEA. Trimming took 5 bases from V and 2 from J, leaving 11 bases between them. The CDR3 is CSVPKWDTDTQYF. The CDR3, as DNA: TGCAGCGTTCCGAAGTGGGACACAGATACGCAGTATTTT.

This clone is a singleton in its sample. This chain uses TRBV11-2 with TRBJ1-2; a weak D match, TRBD1 (6 bases). With 5 bases removed from V and 2 bases from J, the gap between germline ends came to 9 bases. The CDR3 covers 13 residues. Germline values: CDR1 SGHAT, CDR2 FQNNGV. CDR3 loop: CASSPRGNYGYTF. CDR3 nucleotides: TGTGCCAGCAGCCCCAGGGGAAACTATGGCTACACCTTC.

The rearrangement links TRBV19 to TRBJ1-3; D not certain. The germline V gene has CDR1 LNHDA and CDR2 SQIVND (reference sequence). The CDR3 totals 15 residues. V was shortened by 5 bases and J by 0 bases, with 11 bases between the two germline ends. CDR3 coding DNA: TGTGCCAGTAGTCGACTCGTCGGCTCTGGAAACACCATATATTTT. It codes for CASSRLVGSGNTIYF. The whole variable domain, filled in from reference TRBV19 and TRBJ1-3, reads DGGITQSPKYLFRKEGQNVTLSCEQNLNHDAMYWYRQDPGQGLRLIYYSQIVNDFQKGDIAEGYSVSREKKESFPLTVTSAQKNPTAFYLCASSRLVGSGNTIYFGEGSWLTVV.

This chain uses TRBV19 with TRBJ1-2, with a possible D match to TRBD1 (6 bases). The V end was cut by 5 bases, the J end by 6 bases, with 13 bases between. Germline V gives CDR1 LNHDA, CDR2 SQIVND (reference sequence). The CDR3 is 13 amino acids. The CDR3 coding sequence is TGTGCCAGTAGTGTTGGGACACAAGATGGCTACACCTTC. Translating it yields CASSVGTQDGYTF.

The chain employs TRBV19 and TRBJ2-3; TRBD2 matches at 14 bases. After removal of 5 bases from V and 1 base from J, the junction contained 2 bases not matched to a gene. The CDR3 is 16 residues long. CDR1 and CDR2 from the germline V gene are LNHDA and SQIVND (reference sequence). This CDR3 is CASSSGLAGGTDTQYF. CDR3 bases: TGTGCCAGTAGTTCGGGACTAGCGGGGGGCACAGATACGCAGTATTTT.

The chain combines TRBV28 with TRBJ2-3, with 10 nucleotides matching TRBD1. Trimming removed 5 bases from V and 5 bases from J; junction bases left unmatched: 7. Germline V gene lookup returns CDR1 MDHEN and CDR2 SYDVKM. The CDR3 is 15 amino acids. CDR3 in amino acids: CASSTRQGAKDTQYF. CDR3 DNA sequence: TGTGCCAGCAGTACCCGACAGGGGGCGAAAGATACGCAGTATTTT.

This chain joins TRBV5-6 and TRBJ2-2; tentatively, D is TRBD2 (5 bases). In germline, CDR1 is SGHDT, CDR2 YYEEEE. The CDR3 length is 14 residues. V lost 4 bases and J 1 base, leaving 8 bases between the germline ends. The CDR3 loop reads CASSLARNTGELFF. The CDR3 DNA is TGTGCCAGCAGCCTAGCACGGAACACCGGGGAGCTGTTTTTT.

The chain employs TRBV5-1 and TRBJ1-1, with a weak D call TRBD1 (6 bases). Germline assignment: CDR1 SGHRS and CDR2 YFSETQ. CDR3 size: 15 residues. The ends were cut back, 4 bases at V and 1 base at J, with 14 bases in the middle. The CDR3: CASSSKQGRNTEAFF. The DNA for the CDR3 is TGCGCCAGCAGCAGTAAACAGGGCAGGAACACTGAAGCTTTCTTT.

As concerns this clone: One end of the junction does not line up with germline, which may come from a read error. J is TRBJ1-1 and V is TRBV28; 7 nucleotides align to TRBD1. In germline, CDR1 is MDHEN, CDR2 SYDVKM. The length of the CDR3 is 15 residues. CDR3 in amino acids: CASKETGNKNTEAFF. Here the CDR3 DNA reads TGTGCGAGCAAGGAGACAGGGAACAAGAACACTGAAGCTTTCTTT.

This clone was picked up one time. V and J are TRBV15 and TRBJ2-2; D unclear. V lost 0 bases and J lost 1, with 6 bases in between. The germline gives CDR1 LNHNV, CDR2 YYDKDF (reference sequence). There are 15 residues in the CDR3. The CDR3 DNA sequence: TGTGCCACCAGCAGAGATAACAGGAACACCGGGGAGCTGTTTTTT. This codes for CATSRDNRNTGELFF.

The chain has TRBV28 and TRBJ2-1, with TRBD1 matching over 7 bases. Germline CDR1 and CDR2: MDHEN and SYDVKM. The CDR3 length is 15 residues. The V segment lost 4 bases and the J segment 4 bases; nucleotides outside the gene matches: 7. The CDR3 nucleotides read TGTGCCAGCAGTTCACCGGGACAGACATACAATGAGCAGTTCTTC. Protein: CASSSPGQTYNEQFF.

V gene TRBV5-1 combines with J gene TRBJ2-2; D is uncertain. This CDR3 region has 13 residues. The V end lost 0 bases, the J end lost 1 base, and 1 base lay between the germline ends. From germline, CDR1 is SGHRS and CDR2 YFSETQ. The CDR3 protein is CASSLGNTGELFF. The CDR3 DNA is TGCGCCAGCAGCTTGGGGAACACCGGGGAGCTGTTTTTT.

The chain combines TRBV9 with TRBJ2-7; D is possibly TRBD2 (5 bases). The CDR3 sequence is 16 residues long. V lost 3 bases, J lost 3 bases, and 19 bases lay in between. CDR1 and CDR2 (germline): SGDLS, YYNGEE. The CDR3 DNA reads TGTGCCAGCAGCGCTGAAGGGCCAGCGGAGATCTACGAGCAGTACTTC. Residues: CASSAEGPAEIYEQYF.

V usage is TRBV28 and J usage is TRBJ2-7, with 12 bases that match TRBD1. Germline V gene lookup returns CDR1 MDHEN and CDR2 SYDVKM. The CDR3 sequence is 16 residues long. Losses at the gene ends were 5 bases for V and 3 bases for J; bases not matched to a gene: 8. The CDR3 nucleotides read TGTGCCAGCAGTGCGCCGGGACAGGGGGCTGACTACGAGCAGTACTTC. Protein product: CASSAPGQGADYEQYF.

The rearrangement links TRBV5-1 to TRBJ2-1, with TRBD2 matching 8 bases. The CDR3 is made up of 15 amino acids. V dropped 3 bases and J dropped 6; count of bases not matched to a gene: 8. CDR1 and CDR2 from the germline V gene are SGHRS and YFSETQ. The CDR3 nucleotides are TGCGCCAGCAGCTGGGGGAGCGGGAGCGGCAATGAGCAGTTCTTC. This translates into CASSWGSGSGNEQFF. The whole variable domain, remainder taken from reference TRBV5-1 and TRBJ2-1, is KAGVTQTPRYLIKTRGQQVTLSCSPISGHRSVSWYQQTPGQGLQFLFEYFSETQRNKGNFPGRFSGRQFSNSRSEMNVSTLELGDSALYLCASSWGSGSGNEQFFGPGTRLTVL.

The chain links TRBV20-1 to TRBJ1-1; D gene uncertain. The V and J ends lost 4 bases and 7 bases respectively, with 10 bases between them. The CDR3 covers 11 residues. The germline V gene has CDR1 DFQATT and CDR2 SNEGSKA (reference sequence). The DNA of the CDR3 is TGCAGTGCTATGGCGGTGGATGAAGCTTTCTTT. This codes for CSAMAVDEAFF.

V is TRBV11-2 and J is TRBJ2-2, with 10 bases matching TRBD1. The V and J ends lost 4 bases and 6 bases, in that order; junction bases with no gene match: 5. Germline-derived CDR1 and CDR2 are SGHAT and FQNNGV. The CDR3 has 15 residues. CDR3 bases: TGTGCCAGCAGCTCGTGGACAGGGGGGTCCGGGGAGCTGTTTTTT. It codes for CASSSWTGGSGELFF. The variable domain in full, with the rest retrieved from reference TRBV11-2 and TRBJ2-2, is EAGVAQSPRYKIIEKRQSVAFWCNPISGHATLYWYQQILGQGPKLLIQFQNNGVVDDSQLPKDRFSAERLKGVDSTLKIQPAKLEDSAVYLCASSSWTGGSGELFFGEGSRLTVL.